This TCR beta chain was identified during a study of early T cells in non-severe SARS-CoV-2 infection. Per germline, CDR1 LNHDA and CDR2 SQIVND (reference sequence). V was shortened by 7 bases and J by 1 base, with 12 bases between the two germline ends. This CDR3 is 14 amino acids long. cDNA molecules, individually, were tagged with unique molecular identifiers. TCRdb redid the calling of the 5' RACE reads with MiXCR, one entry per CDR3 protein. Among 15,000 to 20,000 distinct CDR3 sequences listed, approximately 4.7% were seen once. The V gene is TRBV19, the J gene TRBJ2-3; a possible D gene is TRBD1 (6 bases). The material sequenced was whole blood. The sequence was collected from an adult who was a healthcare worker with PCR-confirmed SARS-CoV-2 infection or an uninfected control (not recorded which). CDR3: CASKRGTRTDTQYF. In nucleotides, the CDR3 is TGTGCCAGTAAACGTGGGACACGCACAGATACGCAGTATTTT.